This T cell receptor beta chain was captured in a study of CD8 T cells in Susac syndrome. At the level of the study: Patients with Susac syndrome had blood drawn and were at that point therapy-naive, on corticosteroids, or on intravenous immunoglobulin alone. Regarding the study as a whole: CD4+ T cell repertoires in Susac syndrome exhibited no evidence of clonal expansion.

This clonotype was counted once. Its antigen is undetermined. Random hexamers were used to reverse transcribe the RNA input (0.5 to 1 ug). Coverage of TCR beta CDR3 amplification by immunoSEQ multiplex PCR extended to 54 Vbeta and 13 Jbeta. Using its own MiXCR run on the immunoSEQ multiplex PCR reads, TCRdb lists one record per CDR3 protein. Of about 180,000 distinct CDR3 sequences listed, roughly 92% are singletons. Between the trimmed V and J ends, which lost 5 bases and 6 bases, there was a span of 9 bases. This CDR3 spans 12 amino acids. The sequenced sample consisted of CD4+ T cells from PBMCs. The TCR was taken from a human donor with Susac syndrome. The chain recombines TRBV12-3 or TRBV12-4 with TRBJ2-3; D ambiguous. Here the CDR3 DNA reads TGTGCCAGCAGTCACACCCGGGATACGCAGTATTTT. Its protein is CASSHTRDTQYF.